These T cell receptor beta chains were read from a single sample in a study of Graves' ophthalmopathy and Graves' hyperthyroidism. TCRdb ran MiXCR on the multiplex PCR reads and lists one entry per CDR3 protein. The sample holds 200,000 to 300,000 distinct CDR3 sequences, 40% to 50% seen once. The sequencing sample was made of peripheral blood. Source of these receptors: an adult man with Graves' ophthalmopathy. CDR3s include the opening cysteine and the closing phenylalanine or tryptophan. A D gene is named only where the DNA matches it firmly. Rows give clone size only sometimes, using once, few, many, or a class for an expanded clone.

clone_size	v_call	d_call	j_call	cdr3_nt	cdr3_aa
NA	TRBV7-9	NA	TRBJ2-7	TGTGCCAGCAGCTCTCGTACTTGGGAGCAGTACTTC	CASSSRTWEQYF
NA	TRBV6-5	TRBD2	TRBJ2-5	TGTGCCAGCACCGGGGGGGAGACCCAGTACTTC	CASTGGETQYF
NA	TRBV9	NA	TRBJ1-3	TGTGCCAGCAGCCCCTACTTGGAAGCTAACTCTGGAAACACCATATATTTT	CASSPYLEANSGNTIYF
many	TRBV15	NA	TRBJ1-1	TGTGCCACCAGCAGCAGCAGGGGCAACACTGAAGCTTTCTTT	CATSSSRGNTEAFF
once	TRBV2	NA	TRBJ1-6	TGTGCCAGCAGCTTAGAATATGGCTCCGATGATAATTCACCCCTCCACTTT	CASSLEYGSDDNSPLHF
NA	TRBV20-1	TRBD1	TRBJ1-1	TGCAGTGCTAGGACAGGGGGCTTGAACACTGAAGCTTTCTTT	CSARTGGLNTEAFF
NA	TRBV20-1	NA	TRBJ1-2	TGCAGCGTATCAGGGGACCTTGGCTACACCTTC	CSVSGDLGYTF
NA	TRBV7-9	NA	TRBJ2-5	TGTGCCAGCAGCTCTCACTCCATGCAAGAGACCCAGTACTTC	CASSSHSMQETQYF
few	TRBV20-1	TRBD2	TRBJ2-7	TGCAGTGCTTCCGGGACTAGCCGTGCCTACGAGCAGTACTTC	CSASGTSRAYEQYF
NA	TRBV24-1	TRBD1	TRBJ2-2	TGTGCCACCAGTGGTTGGGACAGGGACACCGGGGAGCTGTTTTTT	CATSGWDRDTGELFF
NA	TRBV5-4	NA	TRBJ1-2	TGTGCCAGCAGCTTCCCTCAGGGAGCCCTGGGCGGCTACACCTTC	CASSFPQGALGGYTF
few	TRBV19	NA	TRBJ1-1	TGTGCCAGTAGTCCGACGGAAGTATTGAACACTGAAGCTTTCTTT	CASSPTEVLNTEAFF
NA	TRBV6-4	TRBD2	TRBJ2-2	TGTGCCAGCAGTGACTCGGCGGGAGATACGGCCGGGGAGCTGTTTTTT	CASSDSAGDTAGELFF
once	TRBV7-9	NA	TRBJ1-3	TGTGCCAGCAGCCCCCGGGGGCCCTCTGGAAACACCATATATTTT	CASSPRGPSGNTIYF
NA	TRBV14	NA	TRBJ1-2	TGTGCCAGCAGCCCTTCGGTGGCCGGCTATGGCTACACCTTC	CASSPSVAGYGYTF
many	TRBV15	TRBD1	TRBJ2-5	TGTGCCACCAGCAGAGAAGGGACAGGGGGTAGAGAGACCCAGTACTTC	CATSREGTGGRETQYF
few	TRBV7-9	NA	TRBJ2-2	TGTGCCACCGGACAGTCCCCCGGGGAGCTGTTTTTT	CATGQSPGELFF
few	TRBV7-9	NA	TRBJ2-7	TGTGCCAGCAGCTCCGGAGGGGTAACCTACGAGCAGTACTTC	CASSSGGVTYEQYF
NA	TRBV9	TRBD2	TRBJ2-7	TGTGCCAGCAGCGTAGAGGGCGGGAGCTCCTACGAGCAGTACTTC	CASSVEGGSSYEQYF
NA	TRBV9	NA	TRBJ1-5	TGTCCCACAGGGTCCAGCAAGCCCCAGCATTTT	CPTGSSKPQHF
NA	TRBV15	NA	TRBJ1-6	TGTGCCACCAGCAGAGGACGAGTGTCACCCCTCCACTTT	CATSRGRVSPLHF
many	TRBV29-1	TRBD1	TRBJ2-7	TGCAGCGTTCGGGACAGGGCATCCTACGAGCAGTACTTC	CSVRDRASYEQYF
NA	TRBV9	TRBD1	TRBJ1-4	TGTGCCAGCAGCCCATCGGGGACAGCTAATGAAAAACTGTTTTTT	CASSPSGTANEKLFF
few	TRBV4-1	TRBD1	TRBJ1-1	TGCGCCAGCAGCCAAGGGCAGGGGGCTGATGAAGCTTTCTTT	CASSQGQGADEAFF
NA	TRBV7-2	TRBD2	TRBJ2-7	TGTGCCAGCAGCCTAGCCCCCCCTCGAGCGGGGGGCTACGAGCAGTACTTC	CASSLAPPRAGGYEQYF
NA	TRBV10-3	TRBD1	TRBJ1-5	TGTGCCATCAGTACGGGACAGGGGGGCCCTCAGCCCCAGCATTTT	CAISTGQGGPQPQHF
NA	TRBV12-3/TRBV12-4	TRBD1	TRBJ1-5	TGTGCCAGCAGTTATTCGACAGGGAGCAATCAGCCCCAGCATTTT	CASSYSTGSNQPQHF
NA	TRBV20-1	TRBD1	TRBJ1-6	TGCAGTGCCAGGGACAGGGTTGATTCACCCCTCCACTTT	CSARDRVDSPLHF
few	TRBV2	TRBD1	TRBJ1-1	TGTGCCAGCAGTGGGCCCCGGGACAGGACTTTCTCAACTTTCTTT	CASSGPRDRTFSTFF
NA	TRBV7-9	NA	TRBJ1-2	TGTGCCAGCAGCCCTCGAGGGGTTGCTAACTATGGCTACACCTTC	CASSPRGVANYGYTF
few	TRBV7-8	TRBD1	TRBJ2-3	TGTGCCAGCAGCTTACACCCGGACAGGGGGGGCACAGATACGCAGTATTTT	CASSLHPDRGGTDTQYF
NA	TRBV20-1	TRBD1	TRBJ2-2	TGCAGTGCTAGAGACTCGTCACAGGGGACGAACACCGGGGAGCTGTTTTTT	CSARDSSQGTNTGELFF
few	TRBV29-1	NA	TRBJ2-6	TGCAGCGTTCTAAACCTCTCTGGGGCCAACGTCCTGACTTTC	CSVLNLSGANVLTF
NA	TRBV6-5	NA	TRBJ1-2	TGTGCCAGCAGTCGCAGGGACACCAACTATGGCTACACCTTC	CASSRRDTNYGYTF
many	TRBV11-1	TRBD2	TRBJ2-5	TGTGCCAGCAGCTTGGGCCTGACTAGCGTCCTACAAGAGACCCAGTACTTC	CASSLGLTSVLQETQYF
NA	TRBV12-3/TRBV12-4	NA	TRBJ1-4	TGTGCCAGCAGTTTAAAGGGGGTAACTAATGAAAAACTGTTTTTT	CASSLKGVTNEKLFF
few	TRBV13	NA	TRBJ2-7	TGTGCCAGCAGCTTAAGGCCCGATTCTTACGAGCAGTACTTC	CASSLRPDSYEQYF
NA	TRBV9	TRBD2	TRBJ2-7	TGTGCCAGCAGCGTCGGGACTAGCTTGGAGCAGCAGTACTTC	CASSVGTSLEQQYF
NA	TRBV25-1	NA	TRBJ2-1	TGTGCCAGCAGTGAGCGGTACAATGAGCAGTTCTTC	CASSERYNEQFF
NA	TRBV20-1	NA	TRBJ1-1	TGCAGTGCTAGAGGGGCCAGGGAGAACACTGAAGCTTTCTTT	CSARGARENTEAFF
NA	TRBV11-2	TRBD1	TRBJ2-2	TGTGCCAGCAGCTTAGGGCCCAGGGGGCAGTACACCGGGGAGCTGTTTTTT	CASSLGPRGQYTGELFF
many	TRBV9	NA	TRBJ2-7	TGTGCCAGCAGCGTGGGGGGACTCCCGGCCTACGAGCAGTACTTC	CASSVGGLPAYEQYF
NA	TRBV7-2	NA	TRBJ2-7	TGTGCCAGCAGCTCTTCTATTTTGGGGGGAGGCCCAACGATCTACGAGCAGTACTTC	CASSSSILGGGPTIYEQYF
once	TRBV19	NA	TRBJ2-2	TGTGCCAGTAGTGAATCTAGCGGGGAGCTGTTTTTT	CASSESSGELFF